Described below is a single TCR beta chain sequence and its context. Trimming at V came to 4 bases and at J to 2 bases, leaving 3 bases not matched to a gene. This CDR3 contains 14 residues. Per germline, CDR1 WNHNN and CDR2 SYGVQD (reference sequence). The data were obtained in a study of OX40 agonist ivuxolimab in advanced cancers. Sequencing used immunoSEQ multiplex PCR; TCRdb keeps in-frame clones, though not all of them. The data hold approximately 22,000 clones, with approximately 84% observed a single time. Material: CD4+ or CD8+ T cells sorted from blood, obtained in a trial of the OX40 agonist ivuxolimab. The chain carries TRBV10-1 and TRBJ2-3, with 7 bases identical to TRBD2. The receptor's source is an adult with an advanced solid tumor such as melanoma, head and neck, liver or kidney cancer. The CDR3 DNA reads as TGCGCCAGCAGTGCGAGCGGGGACACAGATACGCAGTATTTT. Translation: CASSASGDTDTQYF.